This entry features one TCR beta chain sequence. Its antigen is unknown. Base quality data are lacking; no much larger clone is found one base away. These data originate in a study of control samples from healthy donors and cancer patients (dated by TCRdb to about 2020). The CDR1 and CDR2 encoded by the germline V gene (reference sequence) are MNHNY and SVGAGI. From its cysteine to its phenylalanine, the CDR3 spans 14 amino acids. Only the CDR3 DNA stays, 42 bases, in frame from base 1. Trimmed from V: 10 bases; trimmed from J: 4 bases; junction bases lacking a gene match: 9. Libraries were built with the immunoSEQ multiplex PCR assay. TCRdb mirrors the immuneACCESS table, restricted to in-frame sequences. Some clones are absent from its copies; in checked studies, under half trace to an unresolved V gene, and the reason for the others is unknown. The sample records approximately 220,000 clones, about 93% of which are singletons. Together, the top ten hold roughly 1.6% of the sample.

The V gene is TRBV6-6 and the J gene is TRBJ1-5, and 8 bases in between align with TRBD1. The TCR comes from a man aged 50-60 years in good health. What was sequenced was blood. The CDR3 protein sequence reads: CATSGQVTNQPQHF. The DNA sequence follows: TGTGCCACCTCGGGACAGGTGACAAATCAGCCCCAGCATTTT.